This paragraph covers one TCR beta chain sequence. What it binds is unknown. This record comes from a study of OX40 agonist ivuxolimab in advanced cancers. About the research overall: Recorded diagnoses for dose-escalation patients were hepatocellular carcinoma, melanoma, renal cell or head and neck cancer. Partial responses were observed in three patients, of whom one had hepatocellular carcinoma and two had cutaneous melanoma. It was permissible to have had prior anti-PD-1, anti-PD-L1 or anti-CTLA-4 therapy, and about 40% had some. Study-level results: Clonal expansion by week 6 occurred in CD4+ and CD8+ blood T cells (at 0.1 to 3.0 mg/kg).

The data were produced by immunoSEQ multiplex PCR, yet TCRdb's version contains in-frame clones alone and is incomplete. The sample has about 73,000 clones, around 90% seen once. The CDR3 is 17 amino acids. The trim removed 2 bases at V and 3 bases at J, leaving 4 bases unmatched. CDR1 and CDR2 (germline): MDHEN, SYDVKM. V gene TRBV28 combines with J gene TRBJ1-4; 12 positions match TRBD1. The sample here was CD4+ or CD8+ T cells sorted from blood, taken in a trial of the OX40 agonist ivuxolimab. The clonotype was recovered from an adult with an advanced solid tumor such as melanoma, head and neck, liver or kidney cancer. The CDR3 coding sequence is TGTGCCAGCAGTTTAGGGACAGGGGGCAGGGCTAATGAAAAACTGTTTTTT. It specifies CASSLGTGGRANEKLFF.